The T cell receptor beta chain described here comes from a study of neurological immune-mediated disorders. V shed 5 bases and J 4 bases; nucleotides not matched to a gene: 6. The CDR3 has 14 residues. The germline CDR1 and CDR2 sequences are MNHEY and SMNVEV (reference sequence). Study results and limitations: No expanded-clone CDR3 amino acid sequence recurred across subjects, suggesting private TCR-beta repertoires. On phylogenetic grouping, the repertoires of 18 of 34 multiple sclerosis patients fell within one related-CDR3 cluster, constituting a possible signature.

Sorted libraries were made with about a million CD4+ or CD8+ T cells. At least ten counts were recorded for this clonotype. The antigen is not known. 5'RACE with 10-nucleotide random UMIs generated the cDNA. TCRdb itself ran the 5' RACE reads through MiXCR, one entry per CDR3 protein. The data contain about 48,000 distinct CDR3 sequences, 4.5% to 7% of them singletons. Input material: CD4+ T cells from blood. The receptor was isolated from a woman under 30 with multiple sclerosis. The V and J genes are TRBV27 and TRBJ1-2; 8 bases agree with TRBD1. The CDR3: CASSMTGEFYGYTF. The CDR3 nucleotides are TGTGCCAGCAGTATGACAGGGGAGTTCTATGGCTACACCTTC.